Presented here are 31 T cell receptor beta chains from one specimen sequenced in a study of T cells in localized non-small cell lung cancer (dated by TCRdb to about 2020). Libraries were built with the immunoSEQ multiplex PCR assay. TCRdb's version of the immuneACCESS table is confined to in-frame rearrangements and falls short of the full clone set. An unresolved V gene accounts for under half of the shortfall where checked; the remainder is of unknown origin. This sample holds hundreds of clones; about 25% were observed only once. The top ten constitute around 25% of the sample. The specimen was lung tumor tissue, collected before any cancer treatment. The origin of the receptors is a female donor older than 55 with stage I squamous cell lung carcinoma.

Relative to its sample, this clone is medium-sized. The chain has TRBV9 and TRBJ1-2; 8 bases align to TRBD1. Germline V gene data show CDR1 as SGDLS and CDR2 as YYNGEE. This CDR3 region has 13 residues. V lost 4 bases and J lost 6; bases outside the gene matches: 5. CDR3 DNA sequence: TGTGCCAGCAGCTCATCGACAGGGGATGGCTACACCTTC. Protein: CASSSSTGDGYTF.

The sample holds a few counts of this clone. The gene calls are TRBV11-3 and TRBJ2-6; D unresolved. Trimming stripped 5 bases from V and 5 bases from J, with 22 bases between. Germline CDR1 and CDR2: SGHNT and YENEEA. There are 18 residues in the CDR3. The CDR3: CASSQWWRRQSRANVLTF. The CDR3 DNA sequence: TGTGCCAGCAGCCAGTGGTGGAGACGACAAAGTCGGGCCAACGTCCTGACTTTC.

By sample share, this clone is hyperexpanded. The chain couples TRBV11-3 to TRBJ1-3, with a possible D match to TRBD1 (6 bases). Germline CDR1 and CDR2: SGHNT and YENEEA. Between the trimmed V and J ends, which lost 5 bases and 0 bases, there was a span of 14 bases. This CDR3 is 16 amino acids long. The CDR3 nucleotides are TGTGCCAGCAGCCAGGATACAGGGCACTCTGGAAACACCATATATTTT. It specifies CASSQDTGHSGNTIYF.

Only a few counts were recorded for this clone. The rearrangement joins TRBV9 to TRBJ2-1; D remains ambiguous. The CDR3 sequence is 14 residues long. Germline V CDR1 and CDR2: SGDLS, YYNGEE. Between the trimmed V and J ends, which lost 0 bases and 9 bases, there was a span of 13 bases. CDR3 DNA sequence: TGTGCCAGCAGCGTAGTCGCGAGGATGAGTGAGCAGTTCTTC. Translating it yields CASSVVARMSEQFF.

This rearrangement joins TRBV30 to TRBJ2-5, with 9 bases matching TRBD1. The ends lost 3 bases at V and 4 bases at J; junction bases unmatched: 3. This CDR3 spans 13 amino acids. Germline loops: CDR1 GTSNPN, CDR2 SVGIG (reference sequence). The CDR3 loop is CAWRQGAGETQYF. For the CDR3, the DNA is TGTGCCTGGAGACAGGGGGCAGGAGAGACCCAGTACTTC.

The chain joins TRBV23-1 to TRBJ2-5; no reliable D call. TRBV23-1 is given ORF status, its function remaining uncertain. The CDR3 length is 15 residues. The V and J ends lost 6 bases and 5 bases respectively, with 19 bases between them. The CDR3 is CASSQGLRREETQYF. The CDR3 DNA is TGCGCCAGCAGCCAAGGGTTGAGGAGAGAGGAGACCCAGTACTTC.

CDR3 sequence reads: CASPIGGGPTSYEQYF. CDR3 nucleotides: TGTGCCTCCCCCATAGGGGGGGGCCCCACCTCCTACGAGCAGTACTTC. The chain recombines TRBV19 with TRBJ2-7; TRBD2 is a possible D gene (7 bases). In germline, CDR1 is LNHDA, CDR2 SQIVND (reference sequence). This CDR3 is 16 amino acids long. Trimming stripped 11 bases from V and 0 bases from J, with 23 bases between.

This clone has a handful of counts. The chain uses TRBV11-3 and TRBJ2-7, with TRBD1 identical over 9 bases. J lost 5 bases, V lost 3 bases, and 5 bases had no gene match. CDR1 and CDR2 from the germline V gene are SGHNT and YENEEA. This CDR3 is 14 amino acids long. This CDR3 reads CASSFPGQGNEQYF. As DNA, the CDR3 is TGTGCCAGCAGCTTTCCGGGACAGGGAAACGAGCAGTACTTC.

This clone turned up a few times. J is TRBJ2-1 and V is TRBV6-8, with unresolved D. V lost 4 bases, J lost 2 bases, and 12 bases lay in between. This CDR3 region has 15 residues. Germline lookup yields CDR1 MNHGY and CDR2 SAAAGT. This CDR3 is CASSSDPFTYNEQFF. In nucleotides, the CDR3 is TGTGCCAGCAGTTCAGACCCATTCACCTACAATGAGCAGTTCTTC.

The sample holds a few counts of this clone. The chain combines TRBV11-3 with TRBJ1-3; TRBD1 matches at 8 bases. CDR3 length equals 16 residues. With V trimmed by 3 bases and J by 4 bases, 8 bases remained unmatched. Germline CDR1 and CDR2: SGHNT and YENEEA. CDR3 amino acids: CASSLFRTGFGNTIYF. The CDR3 DNA is TGTGCCAGCAGCTTGTTTCGGACAGGGTTCGGAAACACCATATATTTT.

This sequence joins TRBV30 and TRBJ2-7; 7 bases agree with TRBD1. The CDR3 is made up of 13 amino acids. J lost 2 bases, V lost 7 bases, and 8 bases had no gene match. Germline V lookup: CDR1 GTSNPN, CDR2 SVGIG (reference sequence). The DNA for the CDR3 is TGTGCCTATACGGGACAGAGACCCTACGAGCAGTACTTC. Its translation: CAYTGQRPYEQYF.

The rearrangement joins TRBV30 to TRBJ1-4, with D uncertain. The V end was cut by 5 bases, the J end by 5 bases, with 6 bases between. This CDR3 spans 11 amino acids. Germline assignment: CDR1 GTSNPN and CDR2 SVGIG (reference sequence). The CDR3 region is CAWWRNEKLFF. In DNA form, the CDR3 reads TGTGCCTGGTGGCGAAATGAAAAACTGTTTTTT.

This clone has more than one count but fewer than ten. The rearrangement links TRBV30 to TRBJ2-6; tentatively, D is TRBD2 (5 bases). V was clipped by 1 base and J by 0 bases, with 7 bases between them. The CDR3 sequence is 15 residues long. Germline CDR1 and CDR2: GTSNPN and SVGIG (reference sequence). Written as DNA, the CDR3 is TGTGCCTGGAGTGCGGGGATCTCTGGGGCCAACGTCCTGACTTTC. Amino acid sequence: CAWSAGISGANVLTF.

This clone has a handful of counts. CDR3 sequence reads: CASSLVRGGPNTQYF. CDR3 sequence (DNA): TGTGCCAGCAGCTTAGTTCGGGGAGGGCCGAATACGCAGTATTTT. This rearrangement joins TRBV7-6 to TRBJ2-3; 7 bases line up with TRBD2. With 1 base clipped from V and 7 bases from J, the junction kept 8 bases outside the gene matches. The CDR3 has 15 amino acids. Germline V gene data show CDR1 as SGHVS and CDR2 as FNYEAQ.

This clone was seen a handful of times. V is TRBV9 and J is TRBJ1-4; no firm D call. Germline loops: CDR1 SGDLS, CDR2 YYNGEE. The CDR3 consists of 15 residues. V was shortened by 0 bases and J by 8 bases, with 14 bases between the two germline ends. The CDR3 sequence: CASSVGVSLTEKLFF. CDR3 nucleotide sequence: TGTGCCAGCAGCGTAGGGGTCAGCTTGACGGAAAAACTGTTTTTT.

This clone has just a few counts. V usage is TRBV4-1 and J usage is TRBJ1-1; D remains ambiguous. Germline CDR1 and CDR2: MGHRA and YSYEKL. The CDR3 has 13 residues. Deletions cut 1 base from V and 1 base from J, with 4 bases between. The CDR3 bases are TGCGCCAGCAGCCAAGGACGGAACACTGAAGCTTTCTTT. Protein sequence: CASSQGRNTEAFF.

In its sample, this clone was seen a few times. J is TRBJ2-2 and V is TRBV6-8; unclear D gene. CDR1 is MNHGY and CDR2 is SAAAGT in the germline V gene. The ends were cut back, 2 bases at V and 1 base at J, with 5 bases in the middle. The CDR3 has 14 amino acids. The CDR3 protein is CASSYGMNTGELFF. In nucleotides, the CDR3 is TGTGCCAGCAGTTACGGGATGAACACCGGGGAGCTGTTTTTT.

This clone has a handful of counts. This rearrangement joins TRBV6-4 to TRBJ2-5; D unresolved. This CDR3 contains 11 residues. Trimming shortened V by 9 bases and J by 5 bases, and 10 bases separated the two germline ends. Looked up from germline, CDR1 is MRHNA and CDR2 is SNTAGT. The chain's CDR3 is CASRIAETQYF. The CDR3 DNA sequence: TGTGCCAGTAGGATCGCGGAGACCCAGTACTTC.

Relative to its sample, this clone is large. The rearrangement links TRBV28 to TRBJ1-3, with D possibly TRBD1 on 5 matching bases. Per the germline V gene, CDR1 is MDHEN and CDR2 is SYDVKM. V was shortened by 3 bases and J by 2 bases, with 14 bases between the two germline ends. The CDR3 totals 16 residues. CDR3 nucleotides: TGTGCCAGCAGTTTCCTTGGGGGTGGGCCTGGAAACACCATATATTTT. Translating gives CASSFLGGGPGNTIYF. Full variable domain (remainder filled in from reference TRBV28 and TRBJ1-3): DVKVTQSSRYLVKRTGEKVFLECVQDMDHENMFWYRQDPGLGLRLIYFSYDVKMKEKGDIPEGYSVSREKKERFSLILESASTNQTSMYLCASSFLGGGPGNTIYFGEGSWLTVV.

This clone showed up just once. This chain connects TRBV10-2 to TRBJ1-5; maybe TRBD1 (6 bases). V was trimmed by 4 bases and J by 3 bases, leaving 10 bases between them. The germline gives CDR1 WSHSY, CDR2 SAAADI. The CDR3 is 14 residues long. The CDR3 loop is CASSGSGDNQPQHF. The CDR3 DNA reads as TGCGCCAGCAGTGGCTCAGGGGACAATCAGCCCCAGCATTTT.

The chain joins TRBV19 to TRBJ1-1, with D maybe TRBD1 (5 bases). Germline lookup yields CDR1 LNHDA and CDR2 SQIVND (reference sequence). Trimming left V 5 bases short and J 0 bases short, with 7 bases between. There are 13 residues in the CDR3. CDR3 DNA: TGTGCCAGTAGTGAGGACATGAACACTGAAGCTTTCTTT. It yields the protein CASSEDMNTEAFF. The entire variable domain, with the rest obtained from reference TRBV19 and TRBJ1-1, is as follows: DGGITQSPKYLFRKEGQNVTLSCEQNLNHDAMYWYRQDPGQGLRLIYYSQIVNDFQKGDIAEGYSVSREKKESFPLTVTSAQKNPTAFYLCASSEDMNTEAFFGQGTRLTVV.

The genes are TRBV6-8 and TRBJ1-5; D not resolved. The CDR3 extends over 13 amino acids. V was pared by 7 bases and J by 7 bases, with 14 bases between. The germline V gene has CDR1 MNHGY and CDR2 SAAAGT. The CDR3 loop reads CASTELTGQPQHF. Here the CDR3 DNA reads TGTGCCAGCACCGAGTTAACGGGACAGCCCCAGCATTTT.

By sample share, this clone is medium-sized. The chain couples TRBV11-3 to TRBJ2-5, with TRBD1 identical over 7 bases. Germline CDR1 SGHNT, CDR2 YENEEA. The CDR3 is 16 residues long. With 6 bases clipped from V and 5 bases from J, the junction kept 15 bases outside the gene matches. This chain's CDR3 is CASSFDYRQGGETQYF. Here the CDR3 DNA reads TGTGCCAGCAGTTTTGATTATCGACAGGGCGGGGAGACCCAGTACTTC.

The chain has TRBV9 and TRBJ2-5; 11 bases agree with TRBD2. The length of the CDR3 is 15 residues. Germline trimming cut 3 bases from V and 5 bases from J; bases unmatched to any gene: 6. Germline V gives CDR1 SGDLS, CDR2 YYNGEE. The CDR3 DNA is TGTGCCAGCAGCGCTCGACTAGCGGGGCTTGAGACCCAGTACTTC. Translating gives CASSARLAGLETQYF. Using reference TRBV9 and TRBJ2-5 for the parts outside the CDR3, the full variable domain is DSGVTQTPKHLITATGQRVTLRCSPRSGDLSVYWYQQSLDQGLQFLIQYYNGEERAKGNILERFSAQQFPDLHSELNLSSLELGDSALYFCASSARLAGLETQYFGPGTRLLVL.

The V call is TRBV6-8, the J call TRBJ1-2; no firm D call. The length of the CDR3 is 16 residues. V dropped 6 bases and J dropped 0 bases, with 17 bases sitting between them. CDR1 and CDR2 (germline): MNHGY, SAAAGT. The CDR3 spells CASRQDLLGTNYGYTF. The CDR3, as DNA: TGTGCCAGCAGGCAAGATCTCCTGGGCACTAACTATGGCTACACCTTC.

This clone was counted a few times. The genes are TRBV6-8 and TRBJ1-4, with a possible D match to TRBD1 (5 bases). Germline V gene sequence: CDR1 MNHGY, CDR2 SAAAGT. The V end was cut by 6 bases, the J end by 1 base, with 12 bases between. CDR3 length: 15 residues. DNA of the CDR3: TGTGCCAGCAGCCGGGACCCCGAAACTAATGAAAAACTGTTTTTT. Translating it yields CASSRDPETNEKLFF.

The chain recombines TRBV9 with TRBJ2-7; the D gene could be TRBD1 or TRBD2 (6 bases each). This CDR3 spans 13 amino acids. Trimming removed 8 bases at V and 6 bases at J, with 18 bases between. Germline CDR1 and CDR2: SGDLS and YYNGEE. This CDR3 reads CASGGPDSPEQYF. CDR3 nucleotides: TGTGCCAGTGGGGGGCCGGACAGCCCCGAGCAGTACTTC.

The chain employs TRBV29-1 and TRBJ1-1; no definite D call. This CDR3 contains 12 residues. With 4 bases removed from V and 1 base from J, the gap between germline ends came to 7 bases. The germline CDR1 and CDR2 sequences are SQVTM and ANQGSEA. The CDR3 protein is CSVVAGNTEAFF. CDR3 coding DNA: TGCAGCGTTGTCGCCGGGAACACTGAAGCTTTCTTT.

By frequency in the sample, this clone is large. The rearrangement joins TRBV6-8 to TRBJ1-1; D is possibly TRBD1 (5 bases). Trimming cost V 8 bases and J 5 bases, with 15 bases left between them. Germline assignment: CDR1 MNHGY and CDR2 SAAAGT. This CDR3 has 13 amino acids. CDR3 protein: CASGAGPLTEAFF. The CDR3 DNA follows: TGTGCCAGCGGGGCAGGTCCTTTAACTGAAGCTTTCTTT.

This clone qualifies as large. V usage is TRBV11-3 and J usage is TRBJ1-4, with D perhaps TRBD1 (5 bases). Germline CDR1 SGHNT, CDR2 YENEEA. With 2 bases removed from V and 6 bases from J, the gap between germline ends came to 10 bases. The CDR3 consists of 14 residues. The DNA of the CDR3 is TGTGCCAGCAGCTTACGCAGGGAGGATGAAAAACTGTTTTTT. Amino acid sequence: CASSLRREDEKLFF.

By share, this clone ranks as medium-sized. V and J are TRBV6-8 and TRBJ1-3; D is possibly TRBD1 (5 bases). V was trimmed by 0 bases and J by 0 bases, leaving 9 bases between them. This CDR3 is built from 16 residues. Per the germline V gene, CDR1 is MNHGY and CDR2 is SAAAGT. DNA for the CDR3: TGTGCCAGCAGTTACTCGGCAGACAGCTCTGGAAACACCATATATTTT. It codes for CASSYSADSSGNTIYF.